These 21 T cell receptor beta chains originate from one sample sequenced in a study of blood T cells in healthy people across ages. Primers used in a second PCR of roughly 7 to 12 cycles were a sample-barcoded 5' primer and a J-beta primer mix. TCRdb used MiXCR to reprocess the 5' RACE reads, holding one entry per CDR3 protein. Of approximately 360,000 distinct CDR3 sequences listed, 45% to 60% are singletons. Sample: blood. Every receptor here comes from a man in his 60s in good health.

As concerns this clonotype: Since a much larger clone is just one base distant, this may be a read error. The chain carries TRBV27 and TRBJ2-5; TRBD1 might be the D (6 bases). There are 15 residues in the CDR3. Germline lookup yields CDR1 MNHEY and CDR2 SMNVEV (reference sequence). Trimming cost V 4 bases and J 5 bases, with 17 bases left between them. The CDR3 loop is CASSYLVQGGETQYF. CDR3 sequence (DNA): TGTGCCAGCAGTTACCTGGTACAGGGCGGTGAGACCCAGTACTTC.

The chain couples TRBV20-1 to TRBJ2-1; a weak D match, TRBD2 (5 bases). CDR1 and CDR2 from the germline V gene are DFQATT and SNEGSKA (reference sequence). There are 12 residues in the CDR3. The CDR3 DNA reads TGCAGAGCGACGGGGTCCTACAATGAGCAGTTCTTC. This sequence encodes CRATGSYNEQFF.

This chain uses TRBV5-1 with TRBJ1-6; 8 positions agree with TRBD1. The CDR3 length is 15 residues. Unmatched junction bases numbered 9, after V lost 7 bases and J lost 6 bases. Germline V lookup: CDR1 SGHRS, CDR2 YFSETQ. CDR3 sequence: CASGAGQGGNSPLHF. The DNA of the CDR3 is TGCGCCAGCGGCGCCGGACAGGGTGGTAATTCACCCCTCCACTTT.

The chain links TRBV3-1 to TRBJ1-5, with unresolved D. From germline, CDR1 is LGHDT and CDR2 YNNKEL (reference sequence). Trimming shortened V by 0 bases and J by 13 bases, and 10 bases separated the two germline ends. This CDR3 has 12 residues. The CDR3 here is CASSQEPKRQHF. Written as DNA, the CDR3 is TGTGCCAGCAGCCAAGAACCCAAGAGACAGCATTTT.

The chain has TRBV30 and TRBJ1-2; D perhaps matches TRBD1 (6 bases). Germline CDR1 and CDR2: GTSNPN and SVGIG (reference sequence). This CDR3 region has 13 residues. With 4 bases removed from V and 1 base from J, the gap between germline ends came to 10 bases. Here the CDR3 DNA reads TGTGCCTGGAAAGGGGGGTTTAACTATGGCTACACCTTC. Encoded protein: CAWKGGFNYGYTF.

The rearrangement joins TRBV7-2 to TRBJ2-7; the D gene could be TRBD1 or TRBD2 (5 bases each). The CDR3 totals 14 residues. The V gene lost 1 base and the J gene lost 10 bases, with 17 bases spanning the gap. Germline V gives CDR1 SGHTA, CDR2 FQGNSA. The CDR3 reads CASSLEGTGEEQYF. The CDR3 region has the DNA TGTGCCAGCAGCTTAGAAGGGACCGGCGAGGAACAGTACTTC.

This rearrangement joins TRBV6-5 to TRBJ2-7; D is unclear. Germline CDR1 and CDR2: MNHEY and SVGAGI. This CDR3 comprises 15 residues. V lost 2 bases and J 5 bases, leaving 16 bases between the germline ends. CDR3 protein: CASSYSGPPEDEQYF. In nucleotides, the CDR3 is TGTGCCAGCAGTTACAGTGGACCCCCCGAGGACGAGCAGTACTTC.

The chain uses TRBV7-9 and TRBJ1-1; tentative D call: TRBD1 (5 bases). The CDR3 totals 15 residues. Germline CDR1 SEHNR, CDR2 FQNEAQ (reference sequence). V lost 0 bases and J lost 4, with 12 bases in between. The CDR3 region is CASSLAGPGTTEAFF. The CDR3, as DNA: TGTGCCAGCAGCTTAGCGGGGCCCGGAACCACTGAAGCTTTCTTT.

This clonotype was observed once. The rearrangement joins TRBV7-3 to TRBJ2-1, with a possible D match to TRBD2 (5 bases). The V gene's germline CDR1 is SGHTA and CDR2 FQGTGA. This CDR3 region has 13 residues. Trimming removed 2 bases at V and 6 bases at J, with 8 bases between. DNA of the CDR3: TGTGCCAGCAGCTTAGAGGGATTCAATGAGCAGTTCTTC. It encodes CASSLEGFNEQFF.

The rearrangement uses TRBV29-1 and TRBJ2-1; TRBD2 matches at 12 bases. V lost 3 bases and J lost 9; bases outside the gene matches: 6. Germline CDR1 SQVTM, CDR2 ANQGSEA. The CDR3 consists of 14 residues. In DNA, the CDR3 is TGCAGCGTTGACTCTTTACTAGCGGGAGGTGAGCAGTTCTTC. Amino acid sequence: CSVDSLLAGGEQFF.

The chain couples TRBV3-1 to TRBJ2-7; 8 nucleotides agree with TRBD2. The germline CDR1 and CDR2 sequences are LGHDT and YNNKEL (reference sequence). The V gene end was trimmed by 1 base and the J gene end by 3 bases; junction bases not matched to a gene: 17. CDR3 length equals 19 residues. The CDR3 coding sequence is TGTGCCAGCAGCCAAGGAGGGGGGACTAGGAGGTATGTAGGCTACGAGCAGTACTTC. This sequence encodes CASSQGGGTRRYVGYEQYF.

This clonotype occurred a few times. This CDR3 reads CASTRLRGQGFGYTF. The CDR3 region has the DNA TGTGCCAGCACCCGGTTACGCGGGCAGGGTTTTGGCTACACCTTC. The chain has TRBV7-9 and TRBJ1-2, with D tentatively TRBD1 (5 bases). The ends were cut back, 7 bases at V and 7 bases at J, with 22 bases in the middle. This CDR3 is 15 amino acids long. Per germline, CDR1 SEHNR and CDR2 FQNEAQ (reference sequence).

The genes are TRBV5-1 and TRBJ1-2; D is possibly TRBD1 (6 bases). Germline V gene data show CDR1 as SGHRS and CDR2 as YFSETQ. The V end was cut by 0 bases, the J end by 10 bases, with 13 bases between. This CDR3 is built from 13 residues. CDR3 protein: CASSLEVQGHYTF. The CDR3 nucleotides read TGCGCCAGCAGCTTGGAGGTACAGGGACACTACACCTTC.

This sequence joins TRBV20-1 and TRBJ2-3, with D possibly TRBD2 on 6 matching bases. Germline V gene lookup returns CDR1 DFQATT and CDR2 SNEGSKA (reference sequence). The V end was cut by 3 bases, the J end by 9 bases, with 19 bases between. CDR3 length: 14 residues. The CDR3: CSASLASPGLTQYF. CDR3 in DNA: TGCAGTGCTAGCCTAGCGAGTCCAGGTTTGACGCAGTATTTT.

The chain links TRBV7-8 to TRBJ1-6; D gene unclear. Trimming removed 1 base at V and 5 bases at J, with 3 bases between. The germline CDR1 and CDR2 sequences are SGHVS and FQNEAQ. This CDR3 has 13 amino acids. The chain's CDR3 is CASSLGNNSPLHF. The DNA of the CDR3 is TGTGCCAGCAGCTTAGGGAATAATTCACCCCTCCACTTT.

A few counts support this clonotype. The V gene is TRBV29-1, the J gene TRBJ1-2; no clear D gene. Per the germline V gene, CDR1 is SQVTM and CDR2 is ANQGSEA. V dropped 6 bases and J dropped 0 bases, with 14 bases sitting between them. This CDR3 is 14 amino acids long. DNA for the CDR3: TGCAGCGTACAAACAGCCGCTACTAACTATGGCTACACCTTC. Encoded protein: CSVQTAATNYGYTF.

This clonotype was detected many times. V usage is TRBV27 and J usage is TRBJ2-2, with D possibly being TRBD2 (7 bases). The germline V gene has CDR1 MNHEY and CDR2 SMNVEV (reference sequence). The CDR3 has 15 residues. V dropped 6 bases and J dropped 5 bases, with 16 bases sitting between them. CDR3 amino acids: CASRTLGGPTGELFF. CDR3 DNA sequence: TGTGCCAGCAGGACCCTGGGGGGGCCTACCGGGGAGCTGTTTTTT.

The J gene is TRBJ1-1, the V gene TRBV2, with D unresolved. Germline CDR1 and CDR2: SNHLY and FYNNEI. This CDR3 contains 14 residues. V lost 1 base, J lost 0 bases, and 6 bases lay in between. CDR3 nucleotide sequence: TGTGCCAGCAGTGAAGTAGGAGTGAACACTGAAGCTTTCTTT. Translation gives CASSEVGVNTEAFF.

The chain has TRBV20-1 and TRBJ2-1, with D maybe TRBD1 (6 bases). The germline CDR1 and CDR2 sequences are DFQATT and SNEGSKA (reference sequence). V lost 2 bases to trimming and J lost 3 bases, with 11 bases between them. The CDR3 is 14 residues long. CDR3 sequence: CSARTGSNYNEQFF. DNA for the CDR3: TGCAGTGCTAGAACAGGGAGCAACTACAATGAGCAGTTCTTC.

V is TRBV5-1 and J is TRBJ2-1; 7 nucleotides line up with TRBD1. The junction had 9 bases not matched to a gene; V was cut back by 6 bases and J by 0 bases. Germline CDR1 is SGHRS and CDR2 is YFSETQ. This CDR3 comprises 16 residues. The CDR3 DNA reads TGCGCCAGCACCCTCCTGGACAGGAGCTCCTACAATGAGCAGTTCTTC. Protein: CASTLLDRSSYNEQFF. The whole variable domain, remainder taken from reference TRBV5-1 and TRBJ2-1, is KAGVTQTPRYLIKTRGQQVTLSCSPISGHRSVSWYQQTPGQGLQFLFEYFSETQRNKGNFPGRFSGRQFSNSRSEMNVSTLELGDSALYLCASTLLDRSSYNEQFFGPGTRLTVL.

With respect to this clonotype: One end of the junction fails to match germline, which may point to a read error. The CDR3 reads CAGSRNGEQFF. The CDR3 nucleotides are TGTGCCGGGAGTCGGAACGGTGAGCAGTTCTTC. The V call is TRBV30, the J call TRBJ2-1, with D possibly matching TRBD2 (5 bases). The CDR3 sequence is 11 residues long. Germline V gene sequence: CDR1 GTSNPN, CDR2 SVGIG (reference sequence).